This TCR beta chain comes out of a study of CD8 T cells in Susac syndrome (dated by TCRdb to between 2018 and 2021). Concerning the study at large: Repertoire sequencing was used to test whether CD8+ T cell activation and differentiation in Susac syndrome was antigen driven.

Study-wide findings and limitations: The number of individuals in the TCR sequencing and HLA analysis was acknowledged as relatively small.

On this clonotype: The specificity of this receptor is unknown. Base quality data are lacking; no much larger clone is found one base away.

V and J are truncated by 5 bases and 5 bases respectively, leaving an intervening sequence of 15 bases. CDR1 is given as SGHAT and CDR2 as FQNNGV, both from the germline V gene. The CDR3 has 14 amino acids, counting the end cysteine and phenylalanine. Only the CDR3 DNA is retained, 42 bases long and in frame from the first base. High-throughput TCR beta sequencing profiled peripheral blood CD8+ and CD4+ T cells from healthy donors, Susac syndrome patients and multiple sclerosis patients. Healthy donors were age- and sex-matched controls. Bulk CD8+ and CD4+ T cells were purified magnetically by negative isolation, whereas CD8+ TEMRA cells were enriched by FACS. Blood was collected in EDTA tubes and processed within 24 hours, with PBMCs isolated through density gradient centrifugation. PBMCs intended for TCR sequencing were frozen in liquid nitrogen and were later thawed in a 37 degrees C water bath. The sorted or isolated CD4+, CD8+ and CD8+ TEMRA cells had a purity of 90% or higher.

RNA was extracted using the RNeasy kit, and roughly 0.5 to 1 ug of the RNA was reverse transcribed with random hexamers. The immunoSEQ multiplex PCR assay, covering 54 Vbeta and 13 Jbeta segments, was used to amplify TCR beta CDR3 regions. Bias from PCR amplification was corrected by using a synthetic template baseline for primer optimization and for computational correction. Per the source publication's procedure: Reads were assigned to V, D and J genes according to IMGT and analyzed in immunoSEQ Analyzer, with only productive sequences retained. Clonality was calculated as one minus the Shannon entropy normalized by log2 of the number of productive unique sequences. For each patient and control, public and private clones were evaluated within the 100 most prevalent clones. Clones were defined as Susac-specific when absent from the healthy and MS cohorts, from 1,000 to 1,100 published viral clones and from other ImmuneACCESS disease sequences. The raw public reads went through TCRdb reprocessing: fastp at Q25, MiXCR clone calling, in-frame beta chains kept. Rows are unified per CDR3 protein, each entry keeping the most common DNA and genes. The V and J calls and clone size are TCRdb's, not the authors'. Present in this sample are about 150,000 distinct CDR3 sequences, about 91% of which were seen just once. The ten most abundant clones make up around 0.079% of the sample.

The clonotype originates from a human donor in good health. The V and J genes are TRBV11-2 and TRBJ2-5, with the D segment possibly TRBD1 or TRBD2, each aligning over 7 bases. The sequencing sample was made of CD4+ T cells from PBMCs. CDR3 loop: CASSTRQGGETQYF. Read as DNA, the sequence is TGTGCCAGCAGCACTCGACAGGGAGGGGAGACCCAGTACTTC.